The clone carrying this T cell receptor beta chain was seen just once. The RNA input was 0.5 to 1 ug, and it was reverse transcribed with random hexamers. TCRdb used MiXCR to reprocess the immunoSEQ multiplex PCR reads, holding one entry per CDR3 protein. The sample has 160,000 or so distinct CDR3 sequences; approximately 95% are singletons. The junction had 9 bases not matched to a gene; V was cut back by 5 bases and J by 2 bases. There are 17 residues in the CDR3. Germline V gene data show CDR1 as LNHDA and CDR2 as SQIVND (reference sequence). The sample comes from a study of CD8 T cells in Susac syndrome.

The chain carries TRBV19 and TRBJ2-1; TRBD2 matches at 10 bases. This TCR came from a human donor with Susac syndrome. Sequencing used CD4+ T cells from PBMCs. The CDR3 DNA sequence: TGTGCCAGTAGTTTCCCCATCACTAGCGGGGCCTACAATGAGCAGTTCTTC. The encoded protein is CASSFPITSGAYNEQFF.